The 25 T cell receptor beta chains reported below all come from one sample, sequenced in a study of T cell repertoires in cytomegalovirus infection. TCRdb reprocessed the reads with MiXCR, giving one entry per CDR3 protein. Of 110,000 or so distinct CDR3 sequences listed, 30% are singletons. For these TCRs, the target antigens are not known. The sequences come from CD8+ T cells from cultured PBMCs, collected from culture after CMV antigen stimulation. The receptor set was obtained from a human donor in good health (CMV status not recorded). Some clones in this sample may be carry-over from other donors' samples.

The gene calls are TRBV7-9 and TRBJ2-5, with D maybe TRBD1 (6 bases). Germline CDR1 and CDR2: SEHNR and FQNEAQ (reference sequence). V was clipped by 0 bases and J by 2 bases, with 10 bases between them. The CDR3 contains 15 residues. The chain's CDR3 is CASSLAGHLQETQYF. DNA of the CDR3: TGTGCCAGCAGCTTAGCGGGACATCTTCAAGAGACCCAGTACTTC. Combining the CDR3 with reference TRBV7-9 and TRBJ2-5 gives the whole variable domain DTGVSQNPRHKITKRGQNVTFRCDPISEHNRLYWYRQTLGQGPEFLTYFQNEAQLEKSRLLSDRFSAERPKGSFSTLEIQRTEQGDSAMYLCASSLAGHLQETQYFGPGTRLLVL.

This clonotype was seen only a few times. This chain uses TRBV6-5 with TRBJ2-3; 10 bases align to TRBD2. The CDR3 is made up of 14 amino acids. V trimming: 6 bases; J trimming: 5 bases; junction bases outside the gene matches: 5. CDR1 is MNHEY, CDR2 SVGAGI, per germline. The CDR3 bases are TGTGCCAGCAGACTAGCGGGGTTTGTAGATACGCAGTATTTT. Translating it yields CASRLAGFVDTQYF.

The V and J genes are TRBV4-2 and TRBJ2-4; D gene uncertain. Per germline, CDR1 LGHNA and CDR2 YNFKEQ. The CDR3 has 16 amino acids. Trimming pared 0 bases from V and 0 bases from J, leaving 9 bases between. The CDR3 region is CASSQDQAIAKNIQYF. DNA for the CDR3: TGTGCCAGCAGCCAAGATCAAGCTATAGCCAAAAACATTCAGTACTTC.

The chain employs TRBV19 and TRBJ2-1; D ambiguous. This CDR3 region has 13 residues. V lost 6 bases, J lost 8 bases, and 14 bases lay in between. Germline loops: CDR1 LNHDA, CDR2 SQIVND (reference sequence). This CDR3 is CASSKKASYEQFF. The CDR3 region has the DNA TGTGCCAGTAGCAAGAAGGCTAGTTATGAGCAGTTCTTC.

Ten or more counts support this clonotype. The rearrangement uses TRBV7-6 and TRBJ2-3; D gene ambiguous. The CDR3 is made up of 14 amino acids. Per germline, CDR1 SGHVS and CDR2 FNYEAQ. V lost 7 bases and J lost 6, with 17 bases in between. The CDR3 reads CASTLTGPTDTQYF. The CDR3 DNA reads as TGTGCCAGCACCCTTACCGGCCCGACGGATACGCAGTATTTT.

The CDR3 protein is CAIRTQINTGELFF. The CDR3 region has the DNA TGTGCCATCCGGACTCAAATCAACACCGGGGAGCTGTTTTTT. The chain couples TRBV10-3 to TRBJ2-2; the D gene is possibly TRBD2 (5 bases). The germline V gene has CDR1 ENHRY and CDR2 SYGVKD. V lost 8 bases and J lost 2, with 12 bases in between. The CDR3 length is 14 residues.

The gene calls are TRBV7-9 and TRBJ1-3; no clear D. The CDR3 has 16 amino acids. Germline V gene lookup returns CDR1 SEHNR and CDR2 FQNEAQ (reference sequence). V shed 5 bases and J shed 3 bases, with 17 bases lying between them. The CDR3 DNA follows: TGTGCCAGCAGCAGGAAAGAAGGGCTGTTTGGAAACACCATATATTTT. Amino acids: CASSRKEGLFGNTIYF.

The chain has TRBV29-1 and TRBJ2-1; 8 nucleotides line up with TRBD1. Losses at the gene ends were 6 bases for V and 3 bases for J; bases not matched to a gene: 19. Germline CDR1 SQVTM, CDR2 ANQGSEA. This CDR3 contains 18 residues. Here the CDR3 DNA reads TGCAGCGTGGCCCCAAACACACAGGGGGAAAGGGTCTACAATGAGCAGTTCTTC. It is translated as CSVAPNTQGERVYNEQFF.

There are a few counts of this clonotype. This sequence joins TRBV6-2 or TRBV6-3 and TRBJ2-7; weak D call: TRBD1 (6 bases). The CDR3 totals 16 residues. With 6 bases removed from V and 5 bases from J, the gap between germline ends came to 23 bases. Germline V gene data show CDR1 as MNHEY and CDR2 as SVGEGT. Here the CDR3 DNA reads TGTGCCAGCAGCAGCATCCGGGACATCAAGAACCACGAGCAGTACTTC. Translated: CASSSIRDIKNHEQYF.

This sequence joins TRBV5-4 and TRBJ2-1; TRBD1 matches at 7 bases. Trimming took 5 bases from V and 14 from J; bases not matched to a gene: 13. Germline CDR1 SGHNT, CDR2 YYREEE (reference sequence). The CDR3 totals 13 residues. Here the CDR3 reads CASRDLSRDREFF. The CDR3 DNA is TGTGCCAGCAGGGACCTGTCCCGGGACAGAGAGTTCTTC.

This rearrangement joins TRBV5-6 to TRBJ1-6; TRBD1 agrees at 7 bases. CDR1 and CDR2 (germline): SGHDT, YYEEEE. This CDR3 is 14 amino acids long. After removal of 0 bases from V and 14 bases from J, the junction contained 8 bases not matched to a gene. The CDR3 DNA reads TGTGCCAGCAGCTTGGAGACAGGGCGGGGAACCCTCCACTTT. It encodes CASSLETGRGTLHF.

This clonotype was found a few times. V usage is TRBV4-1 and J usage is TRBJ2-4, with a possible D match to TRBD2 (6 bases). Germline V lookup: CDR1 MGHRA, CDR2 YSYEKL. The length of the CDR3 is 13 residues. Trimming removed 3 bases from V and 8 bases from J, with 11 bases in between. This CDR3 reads CASSHGGADIQYF. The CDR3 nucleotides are TGCGCCAGCAGCCACGGGGGTGCAGACATTCAGTACTTC.

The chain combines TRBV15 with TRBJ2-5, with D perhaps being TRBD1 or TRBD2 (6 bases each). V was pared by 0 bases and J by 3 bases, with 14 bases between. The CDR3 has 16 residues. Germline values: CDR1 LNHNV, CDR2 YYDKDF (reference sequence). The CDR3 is CATSREPTGGEETQYF. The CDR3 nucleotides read TGTGCCACCAGCAGAGAACCGACAGGAGGGGAAGAGACCCAGTACTTC.

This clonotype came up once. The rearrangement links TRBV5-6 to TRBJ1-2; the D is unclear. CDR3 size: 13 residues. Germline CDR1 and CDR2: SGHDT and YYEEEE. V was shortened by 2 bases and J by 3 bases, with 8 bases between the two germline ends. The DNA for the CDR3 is TGTGCCAGCAGCTTAGACACCTACTATGGCTACACCTTC. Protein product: CASSLDTYYGYTF.

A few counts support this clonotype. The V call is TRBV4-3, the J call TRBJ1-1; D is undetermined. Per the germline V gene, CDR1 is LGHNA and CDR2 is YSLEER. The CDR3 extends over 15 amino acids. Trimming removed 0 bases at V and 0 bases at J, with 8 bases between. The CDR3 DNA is TGCGCCAGCAGCCAAGAGAGAGCCCTGAACACTGAAGCTTTCTTT. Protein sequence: CASSQERALNTEAFF.

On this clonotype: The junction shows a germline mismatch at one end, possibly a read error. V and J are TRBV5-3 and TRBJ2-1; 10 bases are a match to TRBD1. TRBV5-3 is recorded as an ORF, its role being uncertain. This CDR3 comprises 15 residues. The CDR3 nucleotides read TGTGCCAGCAGCTTAAGGGACAGGGGCCACAATGAGCAGTTCTTC. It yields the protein CASSLRDRGHNEQFF.

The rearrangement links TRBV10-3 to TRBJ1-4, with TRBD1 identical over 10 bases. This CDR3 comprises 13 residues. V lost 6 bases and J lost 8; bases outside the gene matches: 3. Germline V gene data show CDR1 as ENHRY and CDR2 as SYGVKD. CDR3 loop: CAISDRGREKLFF. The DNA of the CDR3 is TGTGCCATCAGCGACAGGGGGCGCGAAAAACTGTTTTTT.

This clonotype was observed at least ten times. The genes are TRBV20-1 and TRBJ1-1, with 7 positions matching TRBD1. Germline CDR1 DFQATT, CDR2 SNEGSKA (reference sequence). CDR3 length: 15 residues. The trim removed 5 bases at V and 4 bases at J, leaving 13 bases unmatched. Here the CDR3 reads CSARRQGLRGTEAFF. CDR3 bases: TGCAGTGCTCGACGACAGGGACTTAGGGGCACTGAAGCTTTCTTT.

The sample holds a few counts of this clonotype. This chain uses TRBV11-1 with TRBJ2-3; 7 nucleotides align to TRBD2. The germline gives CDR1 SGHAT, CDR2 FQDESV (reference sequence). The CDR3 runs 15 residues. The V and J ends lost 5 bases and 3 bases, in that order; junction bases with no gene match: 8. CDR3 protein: CASSRVGGGTDTQYF. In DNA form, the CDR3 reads TGTGCCAGCAGCCGCGTGGGGGGGGGGACAGATACGCAGTATTTT. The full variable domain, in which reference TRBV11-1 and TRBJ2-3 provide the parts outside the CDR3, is EAEVAQSPRYKITEKSQAVAFWCDPISGHATLYWYRQILGQGPELLVQFQDESVVDDSQLPKDRFSAERLKGVDSTLKIQPAELGDSAMYLCASSRVGGGTDTQYFGPGTRLTVL.

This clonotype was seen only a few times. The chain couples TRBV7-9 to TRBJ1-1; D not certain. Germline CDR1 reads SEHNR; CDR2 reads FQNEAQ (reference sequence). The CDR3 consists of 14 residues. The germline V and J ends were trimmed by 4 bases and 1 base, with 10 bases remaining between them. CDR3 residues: CASSSVGSNTEAFF. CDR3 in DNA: TGTGCCAGCAGCTCGGTTGGCTCGAACACTGAAGCTTTCTTT.

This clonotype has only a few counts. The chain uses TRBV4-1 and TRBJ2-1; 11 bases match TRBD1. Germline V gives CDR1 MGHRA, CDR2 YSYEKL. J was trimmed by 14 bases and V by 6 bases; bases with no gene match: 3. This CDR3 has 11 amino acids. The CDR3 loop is CASRSGQGEFF. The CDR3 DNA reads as TGCGCCAGCAGATCGGGACAGGGGGAGTTCTTC.

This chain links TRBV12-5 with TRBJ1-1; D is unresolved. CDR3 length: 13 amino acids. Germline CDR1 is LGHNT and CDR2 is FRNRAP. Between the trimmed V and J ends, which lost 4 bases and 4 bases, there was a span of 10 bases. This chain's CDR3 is CASGSSIATEAFF. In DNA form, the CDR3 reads TGTGCTAGTGGTTCCTCAATCGCCACTGAAGCTTTCTTT.

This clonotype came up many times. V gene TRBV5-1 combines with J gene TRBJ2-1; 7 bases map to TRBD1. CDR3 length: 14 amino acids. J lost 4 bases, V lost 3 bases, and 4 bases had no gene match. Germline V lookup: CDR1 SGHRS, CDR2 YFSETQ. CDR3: CASSYGQAYNEQFF. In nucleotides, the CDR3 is TGCGCCAGCAGCTACGGACAGGCTTACAATGAGCAGTTCTTC. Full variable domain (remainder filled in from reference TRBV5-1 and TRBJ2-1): KAGVTQTPRYLIKTRGQQVTLSCSPISGHRSVSWYQQTPGQGLQFLFEYFSETQRNKGNFPGRFSGRQFSNSRSEMNVSTLELGDSALYLCASSYGQAYNEQFFGPGTRLTVL.

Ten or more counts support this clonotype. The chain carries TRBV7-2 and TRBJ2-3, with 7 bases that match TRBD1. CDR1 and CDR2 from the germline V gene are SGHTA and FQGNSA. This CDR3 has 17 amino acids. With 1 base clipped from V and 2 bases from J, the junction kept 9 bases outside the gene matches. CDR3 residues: CASSLGLPGQITDTQYF. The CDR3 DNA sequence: TGTGCCAGCAGCTTAGGGCTACCGGGACAGATCACAGATACGCAGTATTTT. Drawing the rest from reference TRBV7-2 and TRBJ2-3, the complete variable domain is GAGVSQSPSNKVTEKGKDVELRCDPISGHTALYWYRQSLGQGLEFLIYFQGNSAPDKSGLPSDRFSAERTGGSVSTLTIQRTQQEDSAVYLCASSLGLPGQITDTQYFGPGTRLTVL.

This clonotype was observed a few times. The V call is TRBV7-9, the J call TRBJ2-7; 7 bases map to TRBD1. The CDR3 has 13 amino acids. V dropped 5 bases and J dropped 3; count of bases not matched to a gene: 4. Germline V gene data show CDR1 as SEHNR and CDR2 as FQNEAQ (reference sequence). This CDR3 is CASSMGQIYEQYF. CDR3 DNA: TGTGCCAGCAGCATGGGACAGATCTACGAGCAGTACTTC.